These 7 T cell receptor beta chains came from one sample sequenced in a study of Ad26.COV2.S vaccination and SARS-CoV-2 variants. Documented treatment: around 19 received Ad26.COV2.S at low or high dose, single or two shots; about 5 received placebo; per-sample allocation not given. Sample collection was performed on day 63 after the first vaccine or placebo injection. The repertoire was sequenced with immunoSEQ multiplex PCR; TCRdb's copy has only in-frame clones and lacks some. Of 350,000 to 450,000 clones detected, about 85% appear once; the ten largest clones hold 3.3%. The source was peripheral blood, collected in a trial of Ad26.COV2.S vaccine versus placebo. The receptors were gathered from a person aged 18 to 59 who received the Ad26.COV2.S COVID-19 vaccine or a placebo.

The chain has TRBV29-1 and TRBJ2-1; D possibly matches TRBD1 or TRBD2 (5 bases each). V gave up 4 bases and J gave up 0 bases, with 13 bases separating them. This CDR3 has 15 residues. Germline CDR1 SQVTM, CDR2 ANQGSEA. The DNA of the CDR3 is TGCAGCGTTGCGGGCCCGAGGGGCTCCTACAATGAGCAGTTCTTC. Protein: CSVAGPRGSYNEQFF.

The rearrangement uses TRBV6-2 or TRBV6-3 and TRBJ1-2; D ambiguous. CDR3 length equals 14 residues. Germline V gives CDR1 MNHEY, CDR2 SVGEGT. V shed 4 bases and J shed 8 bases, with 17 bases lying between them. The CDR3 loop is CASSSRTRLGGYTF. Here the CDR3 DNA reads TGTGCCAGCAGTTCGAGGACGCGTCTCGGGGGCTACACCTTC.

J is TRBJ2-5 and V is TRBV19, with D tentatively TRBD2 (6 bases). V was shortened by 3 bases and J by 0 bases, with 14 bases between the two germline ends. This CDR3 is built from 16 residues. Per the germline V gene, CDR1 is LNHDA and CDR2 is SQIVND (reference sequence). The CDR3 sequence is CASSIVGDWYQETQYF. CDR3 DNA: TGTGCCAGTAGTATCGTCGGGGACTGGTACCAAGAGACCCAGTACTTC. Full variable domain (missing parts from reference TRBV19 and TRBJ2-5): DGGITQSPKYLFRKEGQNVTLSCEQNLNHDAMYWYRQDPGQGLRLIYYSQIVNDFQKGDIAEGYSVSREKKESFPLTVTSAQKNPTAFYLCASSIVGDWYQETQYFGPGTRLLVL.

The J gene is TRBJ2-5, the V gene TRBV15, with 8 bases aligning to TRBD1. The CDR3 extends over 17 amino acids. From germline, CDR1 is LNHNV and CDR2 YYDKDF (reference sequence). V was pared by 2 bases and J by 2 bases, with 10 bases of the junction left unmatched. The CDR3 spells CATSRPRGQAQQETQYF. The DNA for the CDR3 is TGTGCCACCAGCAGACCCCGGGGACAGGCTCAGCAAGAGACCCAGTACTTC. Full variable domain (outside the CDR3, taken from reference TRBV15 and TRBJ2-5): DAMVIQNPRYQVTQFGKPVTLSCSQTLNHNVMYWYQQKSSQAPKLLFHYYDKDFNNEADTPDNFQSRRPNTSFCFLDIRSPGLGDTAMYLCATSRPRGQAQQETQYFGPGTRLLVL.

V and J are TRBV9 and TRBJ2-7; a possible D gene is TRBD2 (6 bases). The CDR3 runs to 13 residues. Germline V gives CDR1 SGDLS, CDR2 YYNGEE. V shed 3 bases and J shed 6 bases, with 13 bases lying between them. The CDR3 bases are TGTGCCAGCAGCGCAGTGCGGGGAGGCGAGCAGTACTTC. Residues: CASSAVRGGEQYF.

In its sample, this clone was seen once. This chain connects TRBV27 to TRBJ1-6; no firm D call. Germline values: CDR1 MNHEY, CDR2 SMNVEV (reference sequence). V gave up 5 bases and J gave up 7 bases, with 9 bases separating them. The CDR3 is 13 residues long. CDR3 DNA sequence: TGTGCCAGCAGTAGGGAAGTCAATTCACCCCTCCACTTT. As protein: CASSREVNSPLHF.

This clone was seen just once. The gene calls are TRBV5-8 and TRBJ2-7; no clear D. The CDR3 is 11 amino acids. V was trimmed by 5 bases and J by 6 bases, leaving 9 bases between them. Germline CDR1 SGHTS, CDR2 YDEGEE. CDR3 amino acids: CASSWAAEQYF. CDR3 in DNA: TGTGCCAGCAGTTGGGCTGCCGAGCAGTACTTC.